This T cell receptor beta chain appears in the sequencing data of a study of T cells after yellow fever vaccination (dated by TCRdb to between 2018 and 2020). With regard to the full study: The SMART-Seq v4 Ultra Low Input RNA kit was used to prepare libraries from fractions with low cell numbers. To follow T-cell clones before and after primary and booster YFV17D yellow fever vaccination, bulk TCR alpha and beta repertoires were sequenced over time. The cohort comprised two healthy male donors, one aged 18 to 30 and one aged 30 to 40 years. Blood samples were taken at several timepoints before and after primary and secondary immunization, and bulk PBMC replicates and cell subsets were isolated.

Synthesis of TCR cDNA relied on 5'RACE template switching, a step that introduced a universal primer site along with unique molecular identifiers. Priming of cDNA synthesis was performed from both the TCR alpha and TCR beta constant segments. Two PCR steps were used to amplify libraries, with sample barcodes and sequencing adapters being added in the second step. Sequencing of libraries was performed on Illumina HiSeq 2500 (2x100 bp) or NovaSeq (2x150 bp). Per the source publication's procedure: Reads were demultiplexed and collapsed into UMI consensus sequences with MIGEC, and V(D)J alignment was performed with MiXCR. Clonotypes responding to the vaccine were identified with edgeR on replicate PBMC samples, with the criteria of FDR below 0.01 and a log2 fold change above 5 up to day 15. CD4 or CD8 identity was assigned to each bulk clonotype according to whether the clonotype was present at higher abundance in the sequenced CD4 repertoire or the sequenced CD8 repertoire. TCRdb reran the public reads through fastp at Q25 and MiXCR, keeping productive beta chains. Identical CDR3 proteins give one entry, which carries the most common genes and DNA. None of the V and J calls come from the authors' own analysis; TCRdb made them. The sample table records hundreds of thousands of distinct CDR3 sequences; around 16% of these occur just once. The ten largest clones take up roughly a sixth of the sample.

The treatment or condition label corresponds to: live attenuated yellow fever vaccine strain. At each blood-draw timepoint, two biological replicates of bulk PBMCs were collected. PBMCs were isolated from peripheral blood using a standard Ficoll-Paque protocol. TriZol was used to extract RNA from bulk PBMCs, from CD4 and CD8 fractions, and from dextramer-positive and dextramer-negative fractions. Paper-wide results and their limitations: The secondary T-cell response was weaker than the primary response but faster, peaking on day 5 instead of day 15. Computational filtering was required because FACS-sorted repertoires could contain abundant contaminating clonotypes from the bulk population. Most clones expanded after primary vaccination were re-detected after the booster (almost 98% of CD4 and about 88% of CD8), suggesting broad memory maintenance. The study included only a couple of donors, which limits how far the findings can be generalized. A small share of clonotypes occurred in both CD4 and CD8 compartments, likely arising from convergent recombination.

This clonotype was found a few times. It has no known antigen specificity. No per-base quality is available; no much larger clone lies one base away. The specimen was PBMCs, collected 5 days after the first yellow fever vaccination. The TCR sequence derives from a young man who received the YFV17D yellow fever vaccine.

The CDR3 in this case is CSGGGYSGTEAFF. The DNA reads as follows: TGCAGCGGCGGAGGGTATTCGGGCACTGAAGCTTTCTTT. The chain couples TRBV29-1 to TRBJ1-1; the D gene assignment is ambiguous. The CDR3 numbers 13 residues from cysteine through phenylalanine. The retained sequence is limited to the CDR3, 39 bases, with the frame set at the first base. Trimming takes 7 bases from V and 4 bases from J, and the germline ends sit 16 bases apart. The germline V gene specifies SQVTM as CDR1 and ANQGSEA as CDR2.